The clone carrying this TCR beta chain was counted many times. MiXCR, run by TCRdb on the 5' RACE reads, gives a single entry per CDR3 protein. The repertoire holds about 52,000 distinct CDR3 sequences, with around 6.7% as singletons. CDR1 and CDR2 from the germline V gene are MDHEN and SYDVKM. The CDR3 sequence is 15 residues long. Trimming cost V 9 bases and J 2 bases; bases outside gene matches: 11. Time point: blood at routine non-recurrence follow-up after resection. Whole RNA from tumor, nontumor lung or frozen PBMC was sequenced unsorted. The record originates from a study of spatial heterogeneity in lung cancer. Study context: Untreated early-stage non-small cell lung cancer patients, over 55 in total, were the donors. Every unique TCR and UMI combination, on average, appeared more than ten times in raw reads. Those follow-up PBMC samples that were available underwent sequencing, at a median interval of around two years following resection. Each time, sequencing found more beta-chain sequences than alpha-chain sequences.

The chain uses TRBV28 and TRBJ2-3; 7 bases match TRBD1. The receptor's source is a female donor with early-stage non-small cell lung cancer. This specimen consisted of PBMCs, obtained at follow-up. CDR3 sequence reads: CASLAPGQHTDTQYF. The CDR3, as DNA: TGTGCCAGTTTAGCCCCGGGACAGCACACAGATACGCAGTATTTT.